The subject of this entry is one T cell receptor (beta chain). Antigen specificity is unknown. The sample comes from a study of regulatory and conventional T cells in RAG deficiency. Study-wide results and limits: Treg unique TCR beta sequences were approximately 95-fold fewer in Omenn syndrome and CID/AS patients than controls. Omenn patients showed >90% Treg-Tconv overlap and shorter CDR3 lengths.

Only in-frame clones appear in the TCRdb table, and some are missing; sequencing was by immunoSEQ multiplex PCR. The table lists 10,000 to 15,000 clones, approximately 93% of them singletons. Genomic DNA came from blood conventional CD4+ T cells gated CD25-low CD127-high. Trimming removed 2 bases from V and 5 bases from J, with 13 bases in between. Germline loops: CDR1 MNHNS, CDR2 SASEGT. The CDR3 contains 15 residues. The data were also submitted as part of a second study, on regulatory T cells. That publication notes: Amplification used 52 TRBV primers and 13 TRBJ primers.

The J gene is TRBJ1-5, the V gene TRBV6-1; weak D call: TRBD1 (5 bases). The specimen sequenced was CD4+ effector T cells sorted from blood. This TCR derives from a human donor in good health. In nucleotides, the CDR3 is TGTGCCAGCAGTGAAAAGGGACCCGGCGATCAGCCCCAGCATTTT. This codes for CASSEKGPGDQPQHF.